The 28 T cell receptor beta chains presented below share a single source sample, sequenced in a study of OX40 agonist ivuxolimab in advanced cancers. To prepare the library, the immunoSEQ multiplex PCR assay was applied. Here the immuneACCESS table is served through TCRdb, limited to in-frame sequences with V and J called. Missing clones are a known gap in these copies; in checked studies unresolved V genes cover under half, and the rest lacks a known reason. This sample lists tens of thousands of clones; 85% were detected once. The leading ten clones occupy 2% to 2.5% of the sample. The input for sequencing was CD4+ or CD8+ T cells sorted from blood, taken in a trial of the OX40 agonist ivuxolimab. The receptors were gathered from an adult with an advanced solid tumor such as melanoma, head and neck, liver or kidney cancer.

This clone has only a few counts. This rearrangement joins TRBV28 to TRBJ1-2; D gene unclear. Germline CDR1 and CDR2: MDHEN and SYDVKM. Trimming removed 6 bases at V and 7 bases at J, with 12 bases between. The CDR3 extends over 12 amino acids. The CDR3 sequence: CASRPTEGGYTF. CDR3 coding DNA: TGTGCCAGCAGGCCTACAGAGGGTGGCTACACCTTC.

The gene calls are TRBV19 and TRBJ1-6, with 9 bases identical to TRBD1. With 5 bases clipped from V and 8 bases from J, the junction kept 13 bases outside the gene matches. Germline CDR1 reads LNHDA; CDR2 reads SQIVND (reference sequence). The CDR3 extends over 17 amino acids. The CDR3 DNA reads as TGTGCCAGTAGTCAGGGACAGGGCCCGGGATGGGATTCACCCCTCCACTTT. This codes for CASSQGQGPGWDSPLHF. Based on the CDR3 plus reference TRBV19 and TRBJ1-6, the full variable domain is DGGITQSPKYLFRKEGQNVTLSCEQNLNHDAMYWYRQDPGQGLRLIYYSQIVNDFQKGDIAEGYSVSREKKESFPLTVTSAQKNPTAFYLCASSQGQGPGWDSPLHFGNGTRLTVT.

The chain couples TRBV5-1 to TRBJ2-5; D perhaps matches TRBD1 (6 bases). V gave up 4 bases and J gave up 1 base, with 11 bases separating them. The CDR3 has 14 residues. CDR1 and CDR2 from the germline V gene are SGHRS and YFSETQ. CDR3 sequence: CASSVTGFQETQYF. CDR3 DNA: TGCGCCAGCAGCGTGACAGGTTTCCAAGAGACCCAGTACTTC.

The chain carries TRBV14 and TRBJ1-1; D possibly corresponds to TRBD1 (5 bases). Germline-derived CDR1 and CDR2 are SGHDN and FVKESK. The V end lost 0 bases, the J end lost 6 bases, and 11 bases lay between the germline ends. The CDR3 runs to 14 residues. In DNA, the CDR3 is TGTGCCAGCAGCCAAGAAGAGGGACCGGCTGAAGCTTTCTTT. This encodes CASSQEEGPAEAFF.

The chain couples TRBV14 to TRBJ1-1; D may be TRBD1 (5 bases). The CDR3 is made up of 17 amino acids. V shed 4 bases and J shed 4 bases, with 22 bases lying between them. Germline CDR1 is SGHDN and CDR2 is FVKESK. CDR3 DNA: TGTGCCAGCAGCCGCGGGGGGGGAAGTTTTAAAGGCACTGAAGCTTTCTTT. It yields the protein CASSRGGGSFKGTEAFF.

The rearrangement links TRBV2 to TRBJ1-4, with D perhaps TRBD1 (5 bases). This CDR3 has 12 residues. Trimming removed 7 bases at V and 7 bases at J, with 10 bases between. In germline, CDR1 is SNHLY, CDR2 FYNNEI. Here the CDR3 reads CASKAGGEKLFF. The CDR3, as DNA: TGTGCCAGCAAGGCTGGGGGTGAAAAACTGTTTTTT.

The chain couples TRBV28 to TRBJ1-2; D call uncertain. V was clipped by 4 bases and J by 3 bases, with 3 bases between them. The length of the CDR3 is 11 residues. Germline V lookup: CDR1 MDHEN, CDR2 SYDVKM. CDR3 DNA sequence: TGTGCCAGCAGTTCAGACTATGGCTACACCTTC. Its translation is CASSSDYGYTF.

The CDR3 sequence is CVSSGLDGGIYAYEQYF. Written as DNA, the CDR3 is TGTGTCAGCAGCGGGCTTGATGGGGGGATCTATGCCTACGAGCAGTACTTC. This rearrangement joins TRBV21-1 to TRBJ2-7; whether TRBD2, the table's D call, matches the DNA was not checked. TRBV21-1 is a pseudogene. The CDR3 consists of 17 residues.

The chain couples TRBV9 to TRBJ1-1; weak D call: TRBD1 (5 bases). The CDR3 spans 15 residues. Trimming took off 0 bases at V and 5 bases at J, with 14 bases between the two ends. Germline-derived CDR1 and CDR2 are SGDLS and YYNGEE. CDR3 in DNA: TGTGCCAGCAGCGTAGGGCCAGGGAGTAGTACTGAAGCTTTCTTT. This encodes CASSVGPGSSTEAFF.

This chain links TRBV27 with TRBJ1-5, with D tentatively TRBD1 (6 bases). The V gene's germline CDR1 is MNHEY and CDR2 SMNVEV (reference sequence). V was shortened by 8 bases and J by 2 bases, with 10 bases between the two germline ends. The CDR3 has 13 amino acids. The CDR3 DNA sequence: TGTGCCAGCGGAAGACAGGGCAATCAGCCCCAGCATTTT. Translating it yields CASGRQGNQPQHF.

The V call is TRBV6-1, the J call TRBJ1-5, with a tentative D call TRBD1 (6 bases). The CDR3 contains 15 residues. The germline V gene has CDR1 MNHNS and CDR2 SASEGT. V was cut by 3 bases and J by 3 bases, with 12 bases left in between. CDR3 amino acids: CASSEGRGDNQPQHF. As DNA, the CDR3 is TGTGCCAGCAGTGAGGGCAGGGGCGACAATCAGCCCCAGCATTTT.

This clone has more than one count but fewer than ten. The V call is TRBV2, the J call TRBJ2-1, with a tentative D call TRBD2 (6 bases). Looked up from germline, CDR1 is SNHLY and CDR2 is FYNNEI. V was pared by 5 bases and J by 10 bases, with 18 bases between. The length of the CDR3 is 14 residues. The CDR3: CASSNRWEDREQFF. DNA of the CDR3: TGTGCCAGCAGTAACAGGTGGGAGGATAGGGAGCAGTTCTTC.

J is TRBJ2-5 and V is TRBV5-6; 8 bases match TRBD2. This CDR3 contains 15 residues. The junction had 6 bases not matched to a gene; V was cut back by 4 bases and J by 1 base. Germline CDR1 and CDR2: SGHDT and YYEEEE. The CDR3 bases are TGTGCCAGCAGCATACAACTAGCGGTCCAAGAGACCCAGTACTTC. Translating it yields CASSIQLAVQETQYF.

The rearrangement uses TRBV5-1 and TRBJ2-2, with D uncertain. V was pared by 0 bases and J by 6 bases, with 6 bases between. Per germline, CDR1 SGHRS and CDR2 YFSETQ. The CDR3 length is 13 residues. CDR3 protein: CASSLGTPGELFF. The DNA of the CDR3 is TGCGCCAGCAGCTTGGGTACTCCCGGGGAGCTGTTTTTT.

The V and J genes are TRBV2 and TRBJ2-5; unclear D gene. V dropped 4 bases and J dropped 5 bases, with 11 bases sitting between them. This CDR3 comprises 13 residues. Germline V gene sequence: CDR1 SNHLY, CDR2 FYNNEI. CDR3 DNA sequence: TGTGCCAGCAGTGGTATAGGAATCGAGACCCAGTACTTC. Its translation: CASSGIGIETQYF.

The J gene is TRBJ2-1, the V gene TRBV5-1; no clear D. V lost 2 bases, J lost 2 bases, and 8 bases lay in between. The V gene's germline CDR1 is SGHRS and CDR2 YFSETQ. The CDR3 is 14 residues long. This CDR3 is CASSFQDTYNEQFF. The CDR3 nucleotides are TGCGCCAGCAGCTTCCAGGATACCTACAATGAGCAGTTCTTC.

J is TRBJ1-1 and V is TRBV27; no clear D. The V gene lost 8 bases and the J gene lost 0 bases, with 10 bases spanning the gap. The V gene's germline CDR1 is MNHEY and CDR2 SMNVEV (reference sequence). The CDR3 runs to 13 residues. CDR3 in DNA: TGTGCCAGCGGCGGCGAGATGAACACTGAAGCTTTCTTT. Residues: CASGGEMNTEAFF.

The chain couples TRBV2 to TRBJ1-4; TRBD1 aligns across 8 bases. CDR1 and CDR2 from the germline V gene are SNHLY and FYNNEI. The CDR3 runs to 12 residues. Trimming removed 9 bases from V and 12 bases from J; junction bases left unmatched: 9. The CDR3 DNA reads TGTGCCAGTAGGACAGGGAGGGAACAACTGTTTTTT. Translating it yields CASRTGREQLFF. Filled out from reference TRBV2 and TRBJ1-4, the complete variable domain reads EPEVTQTPSHQVTQMGQEVILRCVPISNHLYFYWYRQILGQKVEFLVSFYNNEISEKSEIFDDQFSVERPDGSNFTLKIRSTKLEDSAMYFCASRTGREQLFFGSGTQLSVL.

The chain links TRBV6-5 to TRBJ1-2, with a weak D call TRBD1 (6 bases). With 4 bases removed from V and 7 bases from J, the gap between germline ends came to 13 bases. Germline V CDR1 and CDR2: MNHEY, SVGAGI. The CDR3 length is 13 residues. The CDR3 coding sequence is TGTGCCAGCAGTTTTCTACAGGGTAGTGGCTACACCTTC. Its translation is CASSFLQGSGYTF.

CDR3 sequence (DNA): TGTGCCAGCAGGGGACTCCAGGGCACAGATACGCAGTATTTT. This translates into CASRGLQGTDTQYF. This chain links TRBV5-6 with TRBJ2-3, with D tentatively TRBD2 (6 bases). This CDR3 has 14 amino acids. Germline assignment: CDR1 SGHDT and CDR2 YYEEEE. Deletions cut 5 bases from V and 1 base from J, with 11 bases between.

V and J are TRBV5-1 and TRBJ2-2; TRBD1 agrees at 10 bases. The CDR3 contains 18 residues. V lost 0 bases and J lost 6; bases outside the gene matches: 11. Germline V gene data show CDR1 as SGHRS and CDR2 as YFSETQ. The CDR3 loop reads CASSLGQGAPSRAGELFF. The CDR3 DNA reads TGCGCCAGCAGCTTGGGACAGGGGGCGCCAAGTAGGGCCGGGGAGCTGTTTTTT.

Note on this clone: At one end the junction does not follow the germline gene, possibly because of a read error. Different DNA sequences within this sample yield the same CDR3. The J gene is TRBJ1-5, the V gene TRBV5-1, with D tentatively TRBD1 (5 bases). CDR1 SGHRS and CDR2 YFSETQ come from the germline V gene. This CDR3 contains 14 residues. The CDR3 protein is CASSLDTQNQPQHF. CDR3 sequence (DNA): TGCGCTAGCAGCTTGGACACCCAGAATCAGCCCCAGCATTTT.

This clone was counted at least ten times. In DNA, the CDR3 is TGTGCCAGCAGCTTAGCTCAGAGCGGTTCACCCCTCCACTTT. This translates into CASSLAQSGSPLHF. The chain carries TRBV11-2 and TRBJ1-6; D not certain. CDR3 length: 14 amino acids. Germline V CDR1 and CDR2: SGHAT, FQNNGV. V lost 1 base and J lost 9, with 10 bases in between.

The V gene is TRBV6-1, the J gene TRBJ2-3; TRBD2 matches 7 bases. Germline loops: CDR1 MNHNS, CDR2 SASEGT. V lost 7 bases to trimming and J lost 3 bases; unmatched junction nucleotides: 7. This CDR3 has 14 amino acids. CDR3 bases: TGTGCCAGCACCGGACTAGAAGGAACAGATACGCAGTATTTT. Translated, it gives CASTGLEGTDTQYF.

The chain joins TRBV7-3 to TRBJ1-1; D is unclear. Germline V gene lookup returns CDR1 SGHTA and CDR2 FQGTGA. Trimming removed 4 bases from V and 1 base from J, with 7 bases in between. This CDR3 is built from 13 residues. The CDR3 region is CASSSERNTEAFF. The CDR3 DNA is TGTGCCAGCAGCTCCGAACGGAACACTGAAGCTTTCTTT.

This sequence joins TRBV7-9 and TRBJ1-3; D gene uncertain. The V and J ends lost 4 bases and 2 bases respectively, with 12 bases between them. The CDR3 sequence is 15 residues long. The V gene's germline CDR1 is SEHNR and CDR2 FQNEAQ (reference sequence). The CDR3 loop is CASSSRRGAGNTIYF. CDR3 nucleotides: TGTGCCAGCAGCTCACGCCGGGGTGCTGGAAACACCATATATTTT.

This chain uses TRBV7-3 with TRBJ2-6; D unresolved. Trimming took 5 bases from V and 0 from J, leaving 5 bases between them. CDR3 size: 14 residues. Germline V CDR1 and CDR2: SGHTA, FQGTGA. The CDR3 loop reads CASSKSSGANVLTF. The DNA of the CDR3 is TGTGCCAGCAGCAAGAGCTCTGGGGCCAACGTCCTGACTTTC.

The V call is TRBV4-3, the J call TRBJ2-3, with a weak D call TRBD2 (7 bases). The V gene's germline CDR1 is LGHNA and CDR2 YSLEER. Trimming left V 0 bases short and J 0 bases short, with 10 bases between. The CDR3 spans 16 residues. The CDR3 bases are TGCGCCAGCAGCCAAGAGGGGGGGGCTAGCACAGATACGCAGTATTTT. Translating it yields CASSQEGGASTDTQYF.